One sample yielded the 15 T cell receptor beta chains listed below, sequenced in a study of T cells in Graves' hyperthyroidism and ophthalmopathy. TCR beta CDR3 regions were amplified from RNA transcripts. First-round RT-PCR with HTBI primers amplified the TCR CDR3 region. In TCRdb, the multiplex PCR reads were re-called with MiXCR into one record per CDR3 protein. The table has 220,000 or so distinct CDR3 sequences, around 17% seen once; the top ten hold approximately 30%. Sequencing was done on a sample of blood. The origin of the receptors is a woman aged 18-29 years with Graves' ophthalmopathy.

This clonotype was seen only once. The chain has TRBV28 and TRBJ1-2; 9 nucleotides agree with TRBD1. Germline CDR1 MDHEN, CDR2 SYDVKM. This CDR3 comprises 15 residues. The V segment lost 4 bases and the J segment 5 bases; nucleotides outside the gene matches: 8. The CDR3 spells CASSSGGTGTYGYTF. CDR3 nucleotide sequence: TGTGCCAGCAGTTCGGGCGGGACAGGGACTTATGGCTACACCTTC.

This clonotype has a handful of counts. The chain uses TRBV25-1 and TRBJ1-1; weak D call: TRBD1 (6 bases). This CDR3 has 12 amino acids. Germline V lookup: CDR1 MGHDK, CDR2 SYGVNS. Trimming shortened V by 4 bases and J by 7 bases, and 10 bases separated the two germline ends. The CDR3 protein is CASSGGGIEAFF. CDR3 nucleotides: TGTGCCAGCAGTGGAGGGGGAATTGAAGCTTTCTTT.

This clonotype was found many times. J is TRBJ1-2 and V is TRBV28, with TRBD1 identical over 10 bases. V was pared by 7 bases and J by 6 bases, with 11 bases of the junction left unmatched. This CDR3 is 15 amino acids long. The germline gives CDR1 MDHEN, CDR2 SYDVKM. The CDR3 coding sequence is TGTGCCAGCACCCCCACTTTGGGACAGGGGCATGGCTACACCTTC. As protein: CASTPTLGQGHGYTF.

This clonotype has a count of ten or more. The chain couples TRBV29-1 to TRBJ1-1; D not certain. V lost 8 bases and J lost 0, with 10 bases in between. This CDR3 region has 12 residues. Germline lookup yields CDR1 SQVTM and CDR2 ANQGSEA. CDR3 sequence (DNA): TGCAGCCCCGCGACTCTGAACACTGAAGCTTTCTTT. Translating it yields CSPATLNTEAFF.

The table lists this clonotype with many counts. This chain joins TRBV20-1 and TRBJ1-6, with 10 nucleotides matching TRBD1. Germline loops: CDR1 DFQATT, CDR2 SNEGSKA (reference sequence). CDR3 length: 16 amino acids. V was pared by 0 bases and J by 8 bases, with 7 bases of the junction left unmatched. The CDR3 reads CSARDKRQGADSPLHF. The DNA for the CDR3 is TGCAGTGCTAGAGATAAGAGACAGGGGGCGGATTCACCCCTCCACTTT.

The chain recombines TRBV10-3 with TRBJ1-1; perhaps TRBD1 as D (5 bases). The CDR3 is 14 residues long. Trimming shortened V by 6 bases and J by 5 bases, and 16 bases separated the two germline ends. CDR1 is ENHRY, CDR2 SYGVKD, per germline. The chain's CDR3 is CAIRTGGVETEAFF. The CDR3 DNA follows: TGTGCCATCAGAACCGGGGGAGTAGAGACTGAAGCTTTCTTT.

This clonotype was detected many times. V and J are TRBV2 and TRBJ1-2, with 8 bases that match TRBD1. CDR3 length: 13 residues. Germline loops: CDR1 SNHLY, CDR2 FYNNEI. J gave up 6 bases and V 9 bases, and 9 bases lay outside the gene matches. The CDR3 nucleotides are TGTGCCAGTCGAACTCAGGGGGCGGATGGCTACACCTTC. Its translation: CASRTQGADGYTF.

This clonotype was seen many times. The chain uses TRBV18 and TRBJ1-2; TRBD1 might be the D (5 bases). CDR1 KGHSH and CDR2 LQKENI come from the germline V gene. V was shortened by 2 bases and J by 7 bases, with 11 bases between the two germline ends. The CDR3 is 13 amino acids. Here the CDR3 reads CASSPKQGVGYTF. In DNA form, the CDR3 reads TGTGCCAGCTCACCAAAACAAGGGGTTGGCTACACCTTC. Full variable domain (remainder filled in from reference TRBV18 and TRBJ1-2): NAGVMQNPRHLVRRRGQEARLRCSPMKGHSHVYWYRQLPEEGLKFMVYLQKENIIDESGMPKERFSAEFPKEGPSILRIQQVVRGDSAAYFCASSPKQGVGYTFGSGTRLTVV.

This clonotype was counted ten times or more. V gene TRBV20-1 combines with J gene TRBJ1-1, with D possibly matching TRBD1 (5 bases). CDR3 size: 13 residues. Germline CDR1 DFQATT, CDR2 SNEGSKA (reference sequence). The ends were cut back, 5 bases at V and 0 bases at J, with 10 bases in the middle. CDR3 bases: TGCAGTGCTCAAGACAGACTGAACACTGAAGCTTTCTTT. The encoded protein is CSAQDRLNTEAFF.

This clonotype was seen ten or more times. The V and J genes are TRBV18 and TRBJ2-1; no firm D call. Germline assignment: CDR1 KGHSH and CDR2 LQKENI. This CDR3 has 12 residues. The V end was cut by 3 bases, the J end by 3 bases, with 3 bases between. CDR3 sequence reads: CASSPIYNEQFF. The CDR3 region has the DNA TGTGCCAGCTCACCTATCTACAATGAGCAGTTCTTC.

The sample holds many counts of this clonotype. The chain employs TRBV7-3 and TRBJ1-2; tentatively, D is TRBD1 (6 bases). CDR1 is SGHTA, CDR2 FQGTGA, per germline. CDR3 length: 13 residues. Trimming removed 4 bases at V and 5 bases at J, with 11 bases between. CDR3 amino acids: CASSSPGQYGYTF. CDR3 sequence (DNA): TGTGCCAGCAGCTCTCCCGGACAGTATGGCTACACCTTC.

This clonotype was seen many times. The V and J genes are TRBV14 and TRBJ2-1; TRBD2 matches at 8 bases. V lost 4 bases and J lost 4; bases outside the gene matches: 6. The CDR3 is 15 amino acids. Per the germline V gene, CDR1 is SGHDN and CDR2 is FVKESK. The CDR3 loop reads CASSRREAPYNEQFF. CDR3 in DNA: TGTGCCAGCAGCCGGCGGGAGGCACCTTACAATGAGCAGTTCTTC.

This clonotype was seen at least ten times. The chain employs TRBV19 and TRBJ2-5; D might be TRBD1 or TRBD2, each matching 5 bases. The germline V gene encodes CDR1 LNHDA and CDR2 SQIVND (reference sequence). The CDR3 sequence is 14 residues long. V was pared by 6 bases and J by 3 bases, with 14 bases between. Here the CDR3 reads CASSRSRGEETQYF. The CDR3 DNA is TGTGCCAGTAGCAGATCCCGAGGGGAAGAGACCCAGTACTTC.

This clonotype was detected ten times or more. This chain uses TRBV4-1 with TRBJ1-2; D call uncertain. Germline V gives CDR1 MGHRA, CDR2 YSYEKL. The CDR3 is made up of 16 amino acids. V was pared by 0 bases and J by 5 bases, with 16 bases between. The CDR3 loop reads CASSQDRAATGYGYTF. CDR3 nucleotide sequence: TGCGCCAGCAGCCAAGATCGGGCAGCAACGGGGTATGGCTACACCTTC.

Many counts were recorded for this clonotype. The chain joins TRBV28 to TRBJ1-3; D unresolved. Germline V lookup: CDR1 MDHEN, CDR2 SYDVKM. CDR3 length: 13 residues. The ends were cut back, 5 bases at V and 4 bases at J, with 9 bases in the middle. CDR3 coding DNA: TGTGCCAGCAGTGGGCGCGCAGGAAACACCATATATTTT. The encoded protein is CASSGRAGNTIYF.